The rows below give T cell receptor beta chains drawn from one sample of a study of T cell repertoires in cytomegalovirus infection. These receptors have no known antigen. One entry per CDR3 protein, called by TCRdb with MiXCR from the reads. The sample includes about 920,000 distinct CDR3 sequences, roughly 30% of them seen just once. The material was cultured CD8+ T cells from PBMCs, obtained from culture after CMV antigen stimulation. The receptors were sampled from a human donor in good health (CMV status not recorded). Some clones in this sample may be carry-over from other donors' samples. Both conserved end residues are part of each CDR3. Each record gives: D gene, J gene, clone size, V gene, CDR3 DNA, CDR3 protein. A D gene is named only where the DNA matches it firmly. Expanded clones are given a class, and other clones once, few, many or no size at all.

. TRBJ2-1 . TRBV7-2 TGTGCCAGCAGCTTAGCGCTGGGCTATGAGCAGTTCTTC CASSLALGYEQFF
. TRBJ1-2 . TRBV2 TGTGCCAGCAAGGGGCGAACTGCCGATGGCTACACCTTC CASKGRTADGYTF
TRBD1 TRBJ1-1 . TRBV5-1 TGCGCCAGCAGCCAGGGACAGGGGGCGGGTGAAGCTTTCTTT CASSQGQGAGEAFF
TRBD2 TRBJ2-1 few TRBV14 TGTGCCAGCAGTCTCTCCCTCCTAGCGGGGATTTACAATGAGCAGTTCTTC CASSLSLLAGIYNEQFF
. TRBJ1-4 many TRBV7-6 TGTGCCAGCAGTCGCGGAGGGGGGGATGAAAAACTGTTTTTT CASSRGGGDEKLFF
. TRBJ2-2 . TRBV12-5 TGTGCTAGTGGTTTCTCATGGGAAGGGGGATCCACCGGGGAGCTGTTTTTT CASGFSWEGGSTGELFF
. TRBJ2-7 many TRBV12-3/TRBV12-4 TGTGCCAGCAGTTTTTCCCCCTACGAGCAGTACTTC CASSFSPYEQYF
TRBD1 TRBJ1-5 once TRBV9 TGTGCCAGCAACCTTTGGAAGGGACAGCTCAATCAGCCCCAGCATTTT CASNLWKGQLNQPQHF
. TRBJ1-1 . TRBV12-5 TGTGCTAGTGGTTTGGTAGTGGGGGGGTTCGGCGTCACTGAAGCTTTCTTT CASGLVVGGFGVTEAFF
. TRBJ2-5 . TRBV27 TGTGCCAGCAGTAAATCCTCCTACCGCGTAGAGACCCAGTACTTC CASSKSSYRVETQYF
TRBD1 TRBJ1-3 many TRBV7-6 TGTGCCAGCAGCGGATGGACAGGGGACTCTGGAAACACCATATATTTT CASSGWTGDSGNTIYF
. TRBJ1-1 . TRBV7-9 TGTGCCAGCAGCCAAGGGGGGGCCTACGCTTTCTTT CASSQGGAYAFF
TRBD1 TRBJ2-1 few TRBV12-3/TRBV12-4 TGTGCCAGCAGGCCCGGGACAGGGGTTTACAATGAGCAGTTCTTC CASRPGTGVYNEQFF
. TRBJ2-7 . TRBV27 TGTGCCAGCAGCCCAGGACTGAGTACCTACGAGCAGTACTTC CASSPGLSTYEQYF
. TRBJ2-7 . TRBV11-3 TGTGCCAGCAGCTCCATGGACGGATACGAGCAGTACTTC CASSSMDGYEQYF
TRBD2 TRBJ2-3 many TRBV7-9 TGTGCCAGCAGCTTTGGGCGGGGGGCTAGCACAGATACGCAGTATTTT CASSFGRGASTDTQYF
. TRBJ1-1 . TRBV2 TGTGCCAGCAGTGAACCCGGGACACCCCGTGGTGAAGCTTTCTTT CASSEPGTPRGEAFF
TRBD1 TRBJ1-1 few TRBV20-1 TGCAGTGCTAGAGATAGGACAGGAACGGCAGGTGGAACTGAAGCTTTCTTT CSARDRTGTAGGTEAFF
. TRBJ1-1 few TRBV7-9 TGTGCCAGCAGCTTTGTAATCGAGGGACCGATTGAAGCTTTCTTT CASSFVIEGPIEAFF
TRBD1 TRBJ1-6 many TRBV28 TGTGCCAGCAGTTTTGAGGGGGCAACCTATAATTCACCCCTCCACTTT CASSFEGATYNSPLHF
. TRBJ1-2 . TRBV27 TGTGCCAGCAGTCGGGGGCTTGGCTATGGCTACACCTTC CASSRGLGYGYTF
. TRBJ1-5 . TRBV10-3 TGTGCCATCAGTGAATTTCTCCGGGAGAAAAGCAATCAGCCCCAGCATTTT CAISEFLREKSNQPQHF
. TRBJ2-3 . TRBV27 TGTGCCAGCAGTACCGACATTGAGGGCACAGATACGCAGTATTTT CASSTDIEGTDTQYF
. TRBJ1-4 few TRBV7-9 TGTGCCAGCAGCTTCTTCCCCGGGAGGGGAACTAATGAAAAACTGTTTTTT CASSFFPGRGTNEKLFF
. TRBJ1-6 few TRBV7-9 TGTGCCAGCAGCGACCTCCCTGACGGACTTAATTCACCCCTCCACTTT CASSDLPDGLNSPLHF
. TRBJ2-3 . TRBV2 TGTGCCAGCAGTGAAGAGGAGAGAGACACAGATACGCAGTATTTT CASSEEERDTDTQYF
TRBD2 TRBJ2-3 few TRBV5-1 TGCGCCAGCAGCGAAAATCTAGCGGGGGTGGGCACAGATACGCAGTATTTT CASSENLAGVGTDTQYF
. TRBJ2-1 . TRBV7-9 TGTGCCAGCAGCTTAGCCAGCGGAAAGCAGTTCTTC CASSLASGKQFF
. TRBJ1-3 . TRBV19 TGTGCCAGTAGTTTTCAACCAGGGATCTCTGGAAACACCATATATTTT CASSFQPGISGNTIYF
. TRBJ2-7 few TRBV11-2 TGTGCCATCTCAGAAGAGCAGTACTTC CAISEEQYF
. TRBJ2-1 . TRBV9 TGTGCCAGCAGCGTAGCTTCAGGGGCTGCCTACAATGAGCAGTTCTTC CASSVASGAAYNEQFF
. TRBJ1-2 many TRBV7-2 TGTGCCAGCAGCTTAGCGGATTCAGGGTCCTATGGCTACACCTTC CASSLADSGSYGYTF
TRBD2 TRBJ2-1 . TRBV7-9 TGTGCCAGCAGCTTAGGCGGGGGGACGAATGAGCAGTTCTTC CASSLGGGTNEQFF
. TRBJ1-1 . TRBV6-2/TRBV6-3 TGTGCCAGCAGTTACTCGGGGTATAGATCTGAAGCTTTCTTT CASSYSGYRSEAFF
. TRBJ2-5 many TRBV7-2 TGTGCCAGCAGCTTGATTGGGGGGTTCCAAGAGACCCAGTACTTC CASSLIGGFQETQYF
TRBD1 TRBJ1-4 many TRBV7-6 TGTGCCAGCAGACTCGGGGACAGACCTTATGAAAAACTGTTTTTT CASRLGDRPYEKLFF
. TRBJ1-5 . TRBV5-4 TGTGCCAGCAGCGCGGACGGACGAGATCAGCCCCAGCATTTT CASSADGRDQPQHF
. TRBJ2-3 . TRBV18 TGTGCCAGCACACCAGGGGACACCCTCACAGATACGCAGTATTTT CASTPGDTLTDTQYF
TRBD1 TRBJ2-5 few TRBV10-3 TGTGCCATCAGTGGGGGACAGGCCCAGTACTTC CAISGGQAQYF
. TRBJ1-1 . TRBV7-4 TGTGCCAGCAGCTATAGGGACCGGAACACTGAAGCTTTCTTT CASSYRDRNTEAFF
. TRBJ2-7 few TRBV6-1 TGTGCCAGCAGACACCAGGGTTCCTACGAGCAGTACTTC CASRHQGSYEQYF
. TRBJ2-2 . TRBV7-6 TGTGCCAGCAGTATGAATGGGGAGCTGTTTTTT CASSMNGELFF
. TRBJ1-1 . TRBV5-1 TGCGCCAGCAGCCCAGGGGAGGACTACACTGAAGCTTTCTTT CASSPGEDYTEAFF
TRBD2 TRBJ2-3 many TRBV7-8 TGTGCCAGCAGCTTAGTGTGGACTAGCGGGGGGCCTAGCACAGATACGCAGTATTTT CASSLVWTSGGPSTDTQYF
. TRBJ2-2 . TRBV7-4 TGTGCCAGCGAGGGACTGAACACCGGGGAGCTGTTTTTT CASEGLNTGELFF
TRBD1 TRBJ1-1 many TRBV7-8 TGTGCCAGCAGCCCGCCGGGACAGATGAACACTGAAGCTTTCTTT CASSPPGQMNTEAFF
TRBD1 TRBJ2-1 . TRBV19 TGTGCCACTCGGGACAGGGGGAGTGGCAATGAGCAGTTCTTC CATRDRGSGNEQFF
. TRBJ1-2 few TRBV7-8 TGTGCCAGCAGCTTTTCCCGAGTGGGCTACACCTTC CASSFSRVGYTF
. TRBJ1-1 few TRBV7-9 TGTGCCAGCAGCTTGACCAGCACTGAAGCTTTCTTT CASSLTSTEAFF
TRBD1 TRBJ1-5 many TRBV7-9 TGTGCCAGCAGCTTAGATATACCGGGACAGTTCAATCAGCCCCAGCATTTT CASSLDIPGQFNQPQHF